What follows describes a single T cell receptor (beta chain). The primer mix had 60 Vbeta and 13 Jbeta primers. Sequencing used immunoSEQ multiplex PCR; TCRdb keeps in-frame clones, though not all of them. The table lists under 200,000 clones, 75% to 85% of them singletons. These data originate in a study of cytomegalovirus exposure and HLA in healthy donors. Trimming removed 3 bases from V and 5 bases from J, with 11 bases in between. CDR3 length equals 14 residues. From germline, CDR1 is LGHNA and CDR2 YSLEER. This receptor was taken from a woman aged 50 to 60 in good health and CMV-seronegative. The sample consisted of PBMCs. The rearrangement joins TRBV4-3 to TRBJ1-5; D is unclear. The CDR3 DNA is TGCGCCAGCAGCCAGATTACGAGGGATCAGCCCCAGCATTTT. Its protein product is CASSQITRDQPQHF.